The 22 T cell receptor beta chains given below trace back to one sample, sequenced in a study of vaccination and CD4 T cells after COVID-19. Each CDR3 protein gets one entry after TCRdb re-called the PCR reads with MiXCR. The sample records 35,000 to 45,000 distinct CDR3 sequences, 36% being singletons. The time point: late sampling 161 to 241 days after vaccination in a few convalescent patients. Sample: CD4+ T cells from blood, taken about 7 months after SARS-CoV-2 vaccination. The receptors shown here come from a human donor who had recovered from COVID-19.

V and J are TRBV7-8 and TRBJ1-2, with D perhaps matching TRBD1 (6 bases). The CDR3 runs 14 residues. Germline V gene data show CDR1 as SGHVS and CDR2 as FQNEAQ. The ends were cut back, 1 base at V and 7 bases at J, with 13 bases in the middle. The CDR3 DNA reads as TGTGCCAGCAGCTTAGAGGGGGGCCTCGGTGGCTACACCTTC. This codes for CASSLEGGLGGYTF.

The rearrangement uses TRBV4-2 and TRBJ2-6, with D hard to call. This CDR3 has 15 amino acids. CDR1 is LGHNA and CDR2 is YNFKEQ in the germline V gene. V was pared by 0 bases and J by 0 bases, with 3 bases between. CDR3 amino acids: CASSQDNSGANVLTF. CDR3 DNA: TGTGCCAGCAGCCAAGACAACTCTGGGGCCAACGTCCTGACTTTC.

V gene TRBV27 combines with J gene TRBJ2-1; 9 positions agree with TRBD2. The CDR3 is made up of 14 amino acids. The V and J ends lost 8 bases and 6 bases, in that order; junction bases with no gene match: 8. Germline values: CDR1 MNHEY, CDR2 SMNVEV (reference sequence). CDR3 in amino acids: CASRGLAQSNEQFF. The CDR3 nucleotides read TGTGCCAGCCGAGGACTAGCGCAAAGCAATGAGCAGTTCTTC.

The chain carries TRBV28 and TRBJ2-6; TRBD1 is a possible D gene (6 bases). V was shortened by 3 bases and J by 0 bases, with 15 bases between the two germline ends. CDR1 is MDHEN and CDR2 is SYDVKM in the germline V gene. The CDR3 extends over 18 amino acids. The CDR3 DNA follows: TGTGCCAGCAGTTTTGGTGCAGGGGCTGGCTCTGGGGCCAACGTCCTGACTTTC. Its translation: CASSFGAGAGSGANVLTF. The entire variable domain, with the rest obtained from reference TRBV28 and TRBJ2-6, is as follows: DVKVTQSSRYLVKRTGEKVFLECVQDMDHENMFWYRQDPGLGLRLIYFSYDVKMKEKGDIPEGYSVSREKKERFSLILESASTNQTSMYLCASSFGAGAGSGANVLTFGAGSRLTVL.

The chain combines TRBV27 with TRBJ2-3, with TRBD2 matching 9 bases. In germline, CDR1 is MNHEY, CDR2 SMNVEV (reference sequence). The V and J ends lost 6 bases and 3 bases, in that order; junction bases with no gene match: 13. The CDR3 spans 17 residues. The CDR3 spells CASSYSGRGLRTDTQYF. The DNA of the CDR3 is TGTGCCAGCAGCTATAGCGGGAGAGGGCTCAGGACAGATACGCAGTATTTT.

This chain joins TRBV7-2 and TRBJ2-1; 9 bases are shared with TRBD2. Germline lookup yields CDR1 SGHTA and CDR2 FQGNSA. This CDR3 comprises 15 residues. J gave up 6 bases and V 2 bases, and 5 bases lay outside the gene matches. The CDR3 coding sequence is TGTGCCAGCAGCTTAAGCGGGAGGTTCGCCAATGAGCAGTTCTTC. Protein: CASSLSGRFANEQFF.

This clonotype was observed a handful of times. The chain combines TRBV28 with TRBJ1-5; D gene unclear. Trimming stripped 6 bases from V and 0 bases from J, with 6 bases between. The CDR3 is 13 residues long. Germline assignment: CDR1 MDHEN and CDR2 SYDVKM. The CDR3: CASRVDSNQPQHF. CDR3 in DNA: TGTGCCAGCAGAGTCGATAGCAATCAGCCCCAGCATTTT.

This chain links TRBV20-1 with TRBJ2-6; possibly TRBD2 for D (6 bases). The CDR3 length is 18 residues. Germline values: CDR1 DFQATT, CDR2 SNEGSKA (reference sequence). V was shortened by 0 bases and J by 4 bases, with 19 bases between the two germline ends. CDR3 sequence: CSARDLGGFAGGANVLTF. CDR3 sequence (DNA): TGCAGTGCTAGAGATCTCGGCGGGTTCGCGGGAGGGGCCAACGTCCTGACTTTC.

In this sample, this clonotype turned up a few times. V and J are TRBV27 and TRBJ2-1; D unresolved. Germline CDR1 and CDR2: MNHEY and SMNVEV (reference sequence). This CDR3 region has 13 residues. V lost 3 bases and J 8 bases, leaving 11 bases between the germline ends. For the CDR3, the DNA is TGTGCCAGCAGTTTGCCAGAGTCCGATGAGCAGTTCTTC. Translation gives CASSLPESDEQFF.

By proportion, this clonotype is medium-sized. This rearrangement joins TRBV7-3 to TRBJ2-7, with 9 bases matching TRBD2. From germline, CDR1 is SGHTA and CDR2 FQGTGA. Unmatched junction bases numbered 3, after V lost 6 bases and J lost 0 bases. There are 14 residues in the CDR3. CDR3 bases: TGTGCCAGCAGGCCAGCGGGAGGCTCCTACGAGCAGTACTTC. Its translation is CASRPAGGSYEQYF.

The V call is TRBV4-1, the J call TRBJ2-3; 13 nucleotides agree with TRBD2. The CDR3 is made up of 19 amino acids. Trimming removed 0 bases from V and 1 base from J; junction bases left unmatched: 7. Per the germline V gene, CDR1 is MGHRA and CDR2 is YSYEKL. Written as DNA, the CDR3 is TGCGCCAGCAGCCAAGATCCCGGACTAGCGGGAGCGGGCACAGATACGCAGTATTTT. Its protein is CASSQDPGLAGAGTDTQYF.

The rearrangement links TRBV25-1 to TRBJ2-7, with TRBD2 matching 8 bases. After removal of 3 bases from V and 2 bases from J, the junction contained 3 bases not matched to a gene. CDR1 and CDR2 (germline): MGHDK, SYGVNS. This CDR3 spans 14 amino acids. This chain's CDR3 is CASSESGRPYEQYF. The CDR3, as DNA: TGTGCCAGCAGTGAGAGCGGGAGACCCTACGAGCAGTACTTC.

The V gene is TRBV24-1, the J gene TRBJ2-7; 8 nucleotides agree with TRBD1. From germline, CDR1 is KGHDR and CDR2 SFDVKD. The CDR3 consists of 15 residues. Trimming removed 7 bases from V and 3 bases from J; junction bases left unmatched: 10. CDR3 protein: CATSGDRDRSYEQYF. DNA for the CDR3: TGTGCCACCAGCGGAGACCGGGACAGGAGCTACGAGCAGTACTTC.

J is TRBJ2-2 and V is TRBV6-1, with 10 bases matching TRBD1. Germline V lookup: CDR1 MNHNS, CDR2 SASEGT. V lost 6 bases, J lost 6 bases, and 7 bases stayed unmatched. CDR3 length: 15 amino acids. Here the CDR3 reads CASSPTGTGAGELFF. In DNA form, the CDR3 reads TGTGCCAGCAGCCCAACCGGGACAGGGGCCGGGGAGCTGTTTTTT.

This chain uses TRBV15 with TRBJ1-2; no firm D call. This CDR3 comprises 12 residues. The germline gives CDR1 LNHNV, CDR2 YYDKDF (reference sequence). V was trimmed by 5 bases and J by 1 base, leaving 5 bases between them. CDR3 sequence (DNA): TGTGCCACCAGCTACGGTAACTATGGCTACACCTTC. It yields the protein CATSYGNYGYTF.

In its sample, this clonotype was seen a few times. The V gene is TRBV6-1, the J gene TRBJ2-5, with no clear D. This CDR3 has 13 amino acids. The germline V gene encodes CDR1 MNHNS and CDR2 SASEGT. Between the trimmed V and J ends, which lost 6 bases and 2 bases, there was a span of 10 bases. The CDR3 loop reads CASRASSQETQYF. In DNA form, the CDR3 reads TGTGCCAGCAGGGCGTCTTCTCAAGAGACCCAGTACTTC.

This clonotype was recorded a few times. V and J are TRBV6-2 or TRBV6-3 and TRBJ1-5; D remains ambiguous. CDR1 and CDR2 from the germline V gene are MNHEY and SVGEGT. The V and J ends lost 5 bases and 4 bases respectively, with 15 bases between them. The CDR3 contains 15 residues. The CDR3 DNA follows: TGTGCCAGCAGTGATAGGGATGGGAGTAATCAGCCCCAGCATTTT. Translation: CASSDRDGSNQPQHF.

In this sample, this clonotype turned up a few times. V and J are TRBV6-1 and TRBJ2-7, with D tentatively TRBD1 or TRBD2 (5 bases each). Germline CDR1 reads MNHNS; CDR2 reads SASEGT. CDR3 length: 16 amino acids. With 6 bases removed from V and 0 bases from J, the gap between germline ends came to 18 bases. CDR3 coding DNA: TGTGCCAGCAGACGGGGCCGGGACGGAGTCTCCTACGAGCAGTACTTC. This translates into CASRRGRDGVSYEQYF.

V gene TRBV15 combines with J gene TRBJ1-5, with 9 bases identical to TRBD1. The length of the CDR3 is 14 residues. J gave up 4 bases and V 3 bases, and 1 base lay outside the gene matches. Germline CDR1 reads LNHNV; CDR2 reads YYDKDF (reference sequence). CDR3 in amino acids: CATSRTGGNQPQHF. CDR3 DNA sequence: TGTGCCACCAGCAGGACAGGGGGAAATCAGCCCCAGCATTTT.

The genes are TRBV6-2 or TRBV6-3 and TRBJ1-5; D is perhaps TRBD1 (5 bases). V gave up 7 bases and J gave up 5 bases, with 12 bases separating them. The CDR3 has 13 amino acids. The germline gives CDR1 MNHEY, CDR2 SVGEGT. The CDR3: CASTPSGDQPQHF. DNA of the CDR3: TGTGCCAGCACCCCTTCGGGGGATCAGCCCCAGCATTTT.

This clonotype was seen only a few times. The chain has TRBV20-1 and TRBJ2-7; D is ambiguous. This CDR3 spans 13 amino acids. The ends were cut back, 0 bases at V and 1 base at J, with 7 bases in the middle. Looked up from germline, CDR1 is DFQATT and CDR2 is SNEGSKA (reference sequence). CDR3 residues: CSARDTRSYEQYF. The DNA for the CDR3 is TGCAGTGCTAGAGACACAAGATCCTACGAGCAGTACTTC.

This clonotype was detected only a few times. V usage is TRBV19 and J usage is TRBJ2-1; tentatively, D is TRBD1 (6 bases). There are 16 residues in the CDR3. CDR1 LNHDA and CDR2 SQIVND come from the germline V gene (reference sequence). Trimming took off 4 bases at V and 10 bases at J, with 23 bases between the two ends. The CDR3 DNA is TGTGCCAGTAGTACCCCACAGGGTACCAACCTCCTCGAGCAGTTCTTC. As protein: CASSTPQGTNLLEQFF.